This TCR beta chain was recorded in a study of blood T cell repertoires in COVID-19. As for the study in general: The United States, Italy and Spain supplied acute and convalescent COVID-19 samples.

In the authors' methods: Nucleated cell counts were estimated from reference gene primer amplification. TCRdb's table, derived via immunoSEQ multiplex PCR, lists solely in-frame clones and lacks some. Clonal size and the V and J genes are those of that table, whereas D and trimming came from the DNA. The sample holds about 250,000 clones, less than 90% seen once. The source of this sequence is a woman aged 40 to 49 who had recovered from COVID-19. Sequenced: peripheral blood.

CDR3 amino acids: CASSPGGPNYGYTF. In nucleotides, the CDR3 is TGTGCCAGCAGCCCGGGGGGTCCTAACTATGGCTACACCTTC. The rearrangement joins TRBV5-5 to TRBJ1-2; weak D call: TRBD1 (5 bases). The CDR3 totals 14 residues. Germline-derived CDR1 and CDR2 are SGHKS and YYEKEE (reference sequence). V shed 4 bases and J shed 0 bases, with 10 bases lying between them.